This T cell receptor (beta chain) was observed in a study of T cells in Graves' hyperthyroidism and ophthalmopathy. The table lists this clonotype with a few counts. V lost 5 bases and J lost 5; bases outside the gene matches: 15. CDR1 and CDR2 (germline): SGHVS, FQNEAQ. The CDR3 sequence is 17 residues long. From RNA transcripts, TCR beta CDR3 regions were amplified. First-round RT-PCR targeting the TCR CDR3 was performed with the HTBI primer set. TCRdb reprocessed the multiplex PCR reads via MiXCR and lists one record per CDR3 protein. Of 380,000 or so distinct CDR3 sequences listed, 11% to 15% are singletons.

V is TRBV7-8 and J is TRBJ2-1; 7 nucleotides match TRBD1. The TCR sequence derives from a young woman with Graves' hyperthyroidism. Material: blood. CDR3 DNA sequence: TGTGCCAGCAGCCCGCACAGGGGACCCCAACGGAACAATGAGCAGTTCTTC. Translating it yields CASSPHRGPQRNNEQFF.